These 20 T cell receptor beta chains share one sample of origin, sequenced in a study of CD8 T cells in Susac syndrome. The RNA input was about 0.5 to 1 ug, and it was reverse transcribed with random hexamers. TCRdb itself ran the immunoSEQ multiplex PCR reads through MiXCR, one entry per CDR3 protein. Here the sample spans roughly 200,000 distinct CDR3 sequences, 85% to 95% being singletons. Material for sequencing was CD4+ T cells from PBMCs. All receptors come from a human donor in good health.

The chain recombines TRBV20-1 with TRBJ1-5; D unresolved. The CDR3 length is 15 residues. Trimming stripped 0 bases from V and 4 bases from J, with 13 bases between. The germline V gene encodes CDR1 DFQATT and CDR2 SNEGSKA (reference sequence). The chain's CDR3 is CSARDRMILNQPQHF. CDR3 DNA: TGCAGTGCTAGAGATCGGATGATACTAAATCAGCCCCAGCATTTT.

This rearrangement joins TRBV7-7 to TRBJ2-3; the D gene is possibly TRBD2 (6 bases). In germline, CDR1 is SSHAT, CDR2 FNYEAQ (reference sequence). This CDR3 spans 16 amino acids. Trimming cost V 2 bases and J 0 bases, with 12 bases left between them. CDR3 coding DNA: TGTGCCAGCAGCTTAACCTTTAGCGGAAGCACAGATACGCAGTATTTT. Amino acids: CASSLTFSGSTDTQYF.

On this clonotype itself: The junction departs from the called germline gene at one end, perhaps through a read error. This chain links TRBV6-1 with TRBJ2-7, with D perhaps TRBD1 (7 bases). Germline CDR1 is MNHNS and CDR2 is SASEGT. The CDR3 contains 12 residues. CDR3 region: CASSEGFRGTAF. CDR3 bases: TGTGCCAGCAGTGAAGGTTTCCGGGGGACAGCTTTC.

The chain employs TRBV20-1 and TRBJ2-1, with D perhaps assigned TRBD1 or TRBD2 (6 bases each). CDR1 DFQATT and CDR2 SNEGSKA come from the germline V gene (reference sequence). V was cut by 0 bases and J by 7 bases, with 16 bases left in between. This CDR3 has 15 residues. CDR3: CSARDPGGGPNEQFF. CDR3 bases: TGCAGTGCTAGAGATCCCGGGGGCGGTCCTAATGAGCAGTTCTTC.

This chain uses TRBV7-3 with TRBJ1-2, with D possibly matching TRBD1 (5 bases). V lost 5 bases and J 5 bases, leaving 18 bases between the germline ends. Germline assignment: CDR1 SGHTA and CDR2 FQGTGA. The CDR3 contains 15 residues. CDR3 sequence (DNA): TGTGCCAGCAGCACCGGCCCAGGGAGTCAATATGGCTACACCTTC. As protein: CASSTGPGSQYGYTF.

The chain carries TRBV20-1 and TRBJ2-5; D tentatively fits TRBD1 or TRBD2 (5 bases each). The CDR3 is made up of 11 amino acids. Germline values: CDR1 DFQATT, CDR2 SNEGSKA (reference sequence). CDR3: CRTGAQETQYF. CDR3 sequence (DNA): TGCAGGACCGGGGCCCAAGAGACCCAGTACTTC.

V gene TRBV19 combines with J gene TRBJ1-4, with D possibly TRBD1 on 5 matching bases. V was pared by 8 bases and J by 8 bases, with 18 bases between. From germline, CDR1 is LNHDA and CDR2 SQIVND (reference sequence). The CDR3 length is 14 residues. CDR3 in amino acids: CASRSIDRGEKLFF. CDR3 bases: TGTGCCAGTCGCTCGATCGACAGAGGGGAAAAACTGTTTTTT.

This chain links TRBV5-1 with TRBJ2-3, with D unclear. The CDR3 is 13 amino acids. Trimming cost V 4 bases and J 9 bases, with 15 bases left between them. Germline V gene data show CDR1 as SGHRS and CDR2 as YFSETQ. The DNA for the CDR3 is TGCGCCAGCAGCCGTGAGGCGGACGGGACGCAGTATTTT. It encodes CASSREADGTQYF.

CDR3 in DNA: TGTGCCAGCAGCCGGGGACAGGGGATCTACGAGCAGTACTTC. Translating gives CASSRGQGIYEQYF. The genes are TRBV3-1 and TRBJ2-7; TRBD1 aligns across 10 bases. J gave up 3 bases and V 4 bases, and 3 bases lay outside the gene matches. The V gene's germline CDR1 is LGHDT and CDR2 YNNKEL (reference sequence). The CDR3 runs to 14 residues.

The J gene is TRBJ2-3, the V gene TRBV29-1, with D hard to call. The germline V gene has CDR1 SQVTM and CDR2 ANQGSEA. This CDR3 comprises 14 residues. Between the trimmed V and J ends, which lost 4 bases and 3 bases, there was a span of 14 bases. The CDR3 nucleotides read TGCAGCGTTGCTGGGGTACGAGTAACAGATACGCAGTATTTT. Translation gives CSVAGVRVTDTQYF.

The V and J genes are TRBV4-1 and TRBJ2-1, with 8 bases identical to TRBD1. Germline CDR1 reads MGHRA; CDR2 reads YSYEKL. V lost 4 bases to trimming and J lost 7 bases; unmatched junction nucleotides: 9. The CDR3 spans 15 residues. Here the CDR3 DNA reads TGCGCCAGCAGCCCCGGACAGGGTGGGAGAAATGAGCAGTTCTTC. Protein: CASSPGQGGRNEQFF.

The chain joins TRBV7-7 to TRBJ2-3; D gene uncertain. Trimming left V 4 bases short and J 1 base short, with 9 bases between. This CDR3 has 14 amino acids. Germline-derived CDR1 and CDR2 are SSHAT and FNYEAQ (reference sequence). This CDR3 is CASSSRHGTDTQYF. The CDR3 nucleotides read TGTGCCAGCAGCTCTCGACACGGCACAGATACGCAGTATTTT.

The chain links TRBV9 to TRBJ2-7; 8 bases match TRBD2. The V gene's germline CDR1 is SGDLS and CDR2 YYNGEE. The CDR3 length is 15 residues. V shed 0 bases, J shed 2 bases, and the junction held 4 bases outside the gene matches. The CDR3 loop is CASSVGGRPTYEQYV. CDR3 bases: TGTGCCAGCAGCGTAGGCGGGAGGCCAACCTACGAGCAGTACGTC.

This clonotype was counted a single time. CDR3 protein: CASSVSSRNTEAFF. The CDR3 DNA follows: TGTGCCAGCAGCGTATCGTCGAGGAACACTGAAGCTTTCTTT. The rearrangement links TRBV9 to TRBJ1-1; no clear D. V dropped 1 base and J dropped 1 base, with 8 bases sitting between them. This CDR3 has 14 residues. Germline V gene sequence: CDR1 SGDLS, CDR2 YYNGEE.

The DNA of the CDR3 is TGCAGCACCGGACAGCCACCCCAAGAGACCCAGTACTTC. It codes for CSTGQPPQETQYF. This chain uses TRBV29-1 with TRBJ2-5; D is possibly TRBD1 (6 bases). The CDR3 sequence is 13 residues long. Germline CDR1 and CDR2: SQVTM and ANQGSEA. V lost 8 bases and J lost 1, with 14 bases in between. The full variable domain, with the rest looked up from reference TRBV29-1 and TRBJ2-5, is SAVISQKPSRDICQRGTSLTIQCQVDSQVTMMFWYRQQPGQSLTLIATANQGSEATYESGFVIDKFPISRPNLTFSTLTVSNMSPEDSSIYLCSTGQPPQETQYFGPGTRLLVL.

The chain is built from TRBV9 and TRBJ1-2, with D tentatively TRBD1 (5 bases). V was clipped by 0 bases and J by 8 bases, with 8 bases between them. CDR3 length: 12 amino acids. Germline CDR1 SGDLS, CDR2 YYNGEE. CDR3: CASSVGGEGYTF. The CDR3 coding sequence is TGTGCCAGCAGCGTAGGGGGGGAAGGCTACACCTTC.

A single count supports this clonotype. The rearrangement joins TRBV27 to TRBJ1-1; D perhaps matches TRBD1 (5 bases). The CDR3 length is 16 residues. The germline V gene encodes CDR1 MNHEY and CDR2 SMNVEV (reference sequence). Trimming took 2 bases from V and 6 from J, leaving 19 bases between them. The CDR3 region has the DNA TGTGCCAGCAGTTTAGTAGGGATTGTTCGGGACGCTGAAGCTTTCTTT. Protein product: CASSLVGIVRDAEAFF.

This clonotype is a singleton in its sample. The chain employs TRBV27 and TRBJ1-1, with D hard to call. Deletions cut 6 bases from V and 1 base from J, with 15 bases between. The CDR3 spans 15 residues. Germline V gives CDR1 MNHEY, CDR2 SMNVEV (reference sequence). The CDR3 sequence is CASRQFRAGNTEAFF. CDR3 DNA: TGTGCCAGCAGGCAATTTAGGGCCGGGAACACTGAAGCTTTCTTT.

The V gene is TRBV2, the J gene TRBJ1-5; tentatively, D is TRBD1 (5 bases). Germline V CDR1 and CDR2: SNHLY, FYNNEI. Trimming removed 7 bases from V and 0 bases from J, with 16 bases in between. This CDR3 is built from 16 residues. DNA for the CDR3: TGTGCCAGCACAGGACATCGATCCTATAGCAATCAGCCCCAGCATTTT. Translating gives CASTGHRSYSNQPQHF.

The rearrangement uses TRBV18 and TRBJ2-7; a possible D gene is TRBD1 (5 bases). CDR1 and CDR2 from the germline V gene are KGHSH and LQKENI. CDR3 length: 12 amino acids. Trimming cost V 3 bases and J 7 bases, with 10 bases left between them. The CDR3 sequence: CASSPATEEQYF. The CDR3 coding sequence is TGTGCCAGCTCACCCGCGACAGAGGAGCAGTACTTC.